This T cell receptor (beta chain) was identified during a study of cytomegalovirus exposure and HLA in healthy donors. Worth noting for this clone: Antigen: not known.

V was clipped by 5 bases and J by 6 bases, with 13 bases between them. Germline V gene sequence: CDR1 GTSNPN, CDR2 SVGIG (reference sequence). The CDR3 loop spans 12 amino acids. Overall study results and limits: First-cohort TCR clusters tended to co-occur in the roughly 130 validation repertoires, a later analysis found. Specificity for CMV antigens was confirmed in vitro for a few of the CMV-associated chains.

The protocol was immunoSEQ multiplex PCR, while the TCRdb copy is restricted to in-frame clones and leaves out a portion. The table shows tens of thousands of clones, with over 85% occurring only once. Sequenced sample: PBMCs. The clonotype was recovered from a woman in her thirties in good health and CMV-seronegative. V is TRBV30 and J is TRBJ1-2; D perhaps matches TRBD1 (5 bases). This CDR3 reads CAWVSGRDGYTF. Here the CDR3 DNA reads TGTGCCTGGGTCTCAGGGAGGGATGGCTACACCTTC.